The clone carrying this T cell receptor (beta chain) was observed at least ten times. Its specificity is not known. The CDR3 spans 16 residues. V lost 7 bases, J lost 5 bases, and 12 bases stayed unmatched. Per germline, CDR1 MNHEY and CDR2 SVGEGT. This sample is drawn from a study of tumor and adjacent non-tumor tissue in lung cancer. At the level of the study: Histology: about 13 adenocarcinoma, a couple of squamous cell carcinoma, 1 small cell lung cancer. Aged about 30 to 85 years, patients included approximately 11 men and several women with stage I to III disease.

TCRbeta libraries were built with three rounds of nested PCR, modified from ARM-PCR. Via MiXCR, TCRdb re-called the multiplex PCR reads, giving one row per CDR3 protein. The data contain 40,000 to 55,000 distinct CDR3 sequences, 74% of them seen just once; the ten biggest clones take up around 25%. No cell sorting was done before RNA was extracted from the tissue. This non-tumor lung sample came from over 3 cm beyond the tumor edge. Study outcomes and limitations: In normal lung, the top 100 clones were significantly more dominant than in tumor. Tumor tissue had significantly higher TCR diversity than normal lung.

Specimen: distant non-tumor lung tissue. The clonotype comes from a woman aged 55-69 years with non-small cell lung cancer. J is TRBJ2-3 and V is TRBV6-2 or TRBV6-3, with 10 bases aligning to TRBD2. The CDR3: CASTAVHLAGEDTQYF. The CDR3 DNA is TGTGCCAGCACCGCCGTTCACCTAGCGGGAGAAGATACGCAGTATTTT.